Below are 15 T cell receptor beta chains sequenced from a single sample in a study of long-term antiretroviral therapy in people with HIV. Version v3.0 of the immunoSEQ assay ran at survey level. The data were produced by immunoSEQ multiplex PCR, yet TCRdb's version contains in-frame clones alone and is incomplete. Of roughly 50,000 clones in the sample, around 80% are singletons; the top ten hold around 3.1%. This material consisted of unsorted PBMCs, taken 0.8 years after starting antiretroviral therapy. These receptor sequences come from a woman aged 18-29 years with HIV.

V and J are TRBV4-3 and TRBJ1-5; 7 bases match TRBD1. The CDR3 extends over 14 amino acids. Germline values: CDR1 LGHNA, CDR2 YSLEER. Unmatched junction bases numbered 6, after V lost 3 bases and J lost 7 bases. In nucleotides, the CDR3 is TGCGCCAGCAGCCACTATACAGGGGACCAGCCCCAGCATTTT. It is translated as CASSHYTGDQPQHF.

Here the CDR3 reads CASSFIDRRQETQYF. CDR3 coding DNA: TGTGCCAGCAGTTTCATCGACAGGAGACAAGAGACCCAGTACTTC. This chain joins TRBV6-5 and TRBJ2-5, with D perhaps TRBD1 (6 bases). Trimming shortened V by 4 bases and J by 2 bases, and 14 bases separated the two germline ends. Per the germline V gene, CDR1 is MNHEY and CDR2 is SVGAGI. This CDR3 comprises 15 residues.

The chain links TRBV25-1 to TRBJ2-3, with 10 bases matching TRBD2. J lost 0 bases, V lost 5 bases, and 5 bases had no gene match. Per germline, CDR1 MGHDK and CDR2 SYGVNS. CDR3 size: 16 residues. In DNA form, the CDR3 reads TGTGCCAGCAGTAGGACTAGCGGAATGAGCACAGATACGCAGTATTTT. Translated, it gives CASSRTSGMSTDTQYF.

This clone was counted only a few times. The chain carries TRBV5-1 and TRBJ2-1; either TRBD1 or TRBD2 may fit D (5 bases each). Deletions cut 2 bases from V and 1 base from J, with 10 bases between. There are 15 residues in the CDR3. Per the germline V gene, CDR1 is SGHRS and CDR2 is YFSETQ. The CDR3 DNA follows: TGCGCCAGCAGCTTTGAGGGGCTATCCTACAATGAGCAGTTCTTC. Translating gives CASSFEGLSYNEQFF.

This rearrangement joins TRBV7-2 to TRBJ2-5, with 7 nucleotides matching TRBD1. V shed 1 base and J 2 bases; nucleotides not matched to a gene: 4. The CDR3 is 15 residues long. CDR1 and CDR2 from the germline V gene are SGHTA and FQGNSA. CDR3 in amino acids: CASSLVDRAQETQYF. CDR3 coding DNA: TGTGCCAGCAGCTTAGTCGACAGGGCTCAAGAGACCCAGTACTTC.

This chain joins TRBV6-1 and TRBJ1-1; the D gene is possibly TRBD1 (5 bases). V gave up 8 bases and J gave up 4 bases, with 8 bases separating them. Looked up from germline, CDR1 is MNHNS and CDR2 is SASEGT. This CDR3 spans 11 amino acids. CDR3 amino acids: CASQGGTEAFF. In DNA, the CDR3 is TGTGCCAGCCAGGGTGGCACTGAAGCTTTCTTT.

V gene TRBV19 combines with J gene TRBJ1-2; D gene uncertain. V lost 8 bases and J 4 bases, leaving 11 bases between the germline ends. The CDR3 has 12 amino acids. Looked up from germline, CDR1 is LNHDA and CDR2 is SQIVND (reference sequence). The DNA of the CDR3 is TGTGCCAGTTTTCTAGGGCTCTATGGCTACACCTTC. Its translation is CASFLGLYGYTF.

The chain uses TRBV7-8 and TRBJ2-3; TRBD2 aligns across 13 bases. V lost 2 bases and J lost 2; bases outside the gene matches: 13. The CDR3 is made up of 20 amino acids. Per germline, CDR1 SGHVS and CDR2 FQNEAQ. This CDR3 reads CASSLSLGVGTSGNTDTQYF. CDR3 coding DNA: TGTGCCAGCAGCTTATCTTTGGGGGTTGGGACTAGCGGGAACACAGATACGCAGTATTTT.

The chain joins TRBV27 to TRBJ2-7; D ambiguous. With 5 bases removed from V and 6 bases from J, the gap between germline ends came to 14 bases. In germline, CDR1 is MNHEY, CDR2 SMNVEV (reference sequence). CDR3 length equals 13 residues. CDR3 loop: CASSRRGGFEQYF. As DNA, the CDR3 is TGTGCCAGCAGTCGGAGAGGTGGATTCGAGCAGTACTTC.

This chain joins TRBV4-3 and TRBJ2-7; D gene uncertain. V lost 0 bases, J lost 6 bases, and 9 bases lay in between. The germline V gene has CDR1 LGHNA and CDR2 YSLEER. This CDR3 has 13 residues. The CDR3 here is CASSQDRSIEQYF. The CDR3 region has the DNA TGCGCCAGCAGCCAAGATAGAAGTATCGAGCAGTACTTC.

The V and J genes are TRBV6-5 and TRBJ1-1; TRBD1 matches at 7 bases. Germline V gene sequence: CDR1 MNHEY, CDR2 SVGAGI. This CDR3 is 14 amino acids long. Unmatched junction bases numbered 4, after V lost 6 bases and J lost 0 bases. The CDR3 nucleotides read TGTGCCAGCAGAAGAACAGGGGTGAACACTGAAGCTTTCTTT. Translated: CASRRTGVNTEAFF.

This clone has only a few counts. The chain links TRBV15 to TRBJ1-1, with D perhaps TRBD1 (5 bases). CDR1 and CDR2 from the germline V gene are LNHNV and YYDKDF (reference sequence). This CDR3 region has 13 residues. Trimming removed 3 bases at V and 6 bases at J, with 11 bases between. The CDR3 DNA sequence: TGTGCCACCAGCAGGGGTCAGGGTGCTGAAGCTTTCTTT. This gives the protein CATSRGQGAEAFF.

The CDR3 coding sequence is TGTGCCAGCAGCTTAACGCTGCTCGCGGGTGACGGGGAGCTGTTTTTT. Its translation: CASSLTLLAGDGELFF. The chain combines TRBV7-3 with TRBJ2-2; maybe TRBD2 (5 bases). CDR1 is SGHTA, CDR2 FQGTGA, per germline. Trimming cost V 0 bases and J 7 bases, with 15 bases left between them. The CDR3 has 16 residues.

This CDR3 is CASSLAGWGWHDEQYF. DNA for the CDR3: TGTGCCAGCAGCTTAGCTGGCTGGGGATGGCATGACGAGCAGTACTTC. The V call is TRBV7-9, the J call TRBJ2-7, with D uncertain. The CDR3 has 16 residues. Per germline, CDR1 SEHNR and CDR2 FQNEAQ (reference sequence). V was trimmed by 0 bases and J by 5 bases, leaving 17 bases between them. Full variable domain (missing parts from reference TRBV7-9 and TRBJ2-7): DTGVSQNPRHKITKRGQNVTFRCDPISEHNRLYWYRQTLGQGPEFLTYFQNEAQLEKSRLLSDRFSAERPKGSFSTLEIQRTEQGDSAMYLCASSLAGWGWHDEQYFGPGTRLTVT.

CDR3 sequence reads: CASRYLLPILSEQFF. The CDR3, as DNA: TGTGCCAGCAGATATTTACTCCCCATTTTGAGTGAGCAGTTCTTC. The V and J genes are TRBV28 and TRBJ2-1; unclear D gene. V lost 6 bases, J lost 9 bases, and 21 bases lay in between. Germline V gene lookup returns CDR1 MDHEN and CDR2 SYDVKM. The CDR3 runs to 15 residues.